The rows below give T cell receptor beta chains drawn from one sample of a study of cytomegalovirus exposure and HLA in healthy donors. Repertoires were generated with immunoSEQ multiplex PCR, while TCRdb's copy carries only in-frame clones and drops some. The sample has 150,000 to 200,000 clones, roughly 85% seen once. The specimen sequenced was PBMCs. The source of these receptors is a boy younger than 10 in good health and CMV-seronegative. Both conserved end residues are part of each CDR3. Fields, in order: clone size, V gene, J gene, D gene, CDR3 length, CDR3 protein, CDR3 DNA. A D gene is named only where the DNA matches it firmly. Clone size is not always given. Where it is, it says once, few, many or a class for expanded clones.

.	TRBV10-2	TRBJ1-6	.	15	CASSRRQDGSSPLHF	TGCGCCAGCAGCCGACGACAAGATGGTAGTTCACCCCTCCACTTT
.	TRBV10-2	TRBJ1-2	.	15	CASSESRQTYYGYTF	TGCGCCAGCAGTGAGTCGAGACAGACCTACTATGGCTACACCTTC
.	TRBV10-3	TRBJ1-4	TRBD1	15	CAISESLDRDEKLFF	TGTGCCATCAGTGAGTCCCTAGACAGGGATGAAAAACTGTTTTTT
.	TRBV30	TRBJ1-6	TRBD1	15	CAWSAGQGRGSPLHF	TGTGCCTGGAGTGCCGGACAGGGCAGGGGATCACCCCTCCACTTT
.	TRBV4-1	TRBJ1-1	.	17	CASSQRGRSRGNTEAFF	TGCGCCAGCAGCCAACGAGGACGATCCAGGGGTAACACTGAAGCTTTCTTT
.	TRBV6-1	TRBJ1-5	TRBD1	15	CASSANRGSNQPQHF	TGTGCCAGCAGCGCCAACAGGGGAAGCAATCAGCCCCAGCATTTT
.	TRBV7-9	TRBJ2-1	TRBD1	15	CASSLIAGGNNEQFF	TGTGCCAGCAGCTTAATCGCAGGGGGCAACAATGAGCAGTTCTTC
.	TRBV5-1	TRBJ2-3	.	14	CASSTRTLADTQYF	TGCGCCAGCAGCACTCGGACACTCGCAGATACGCAGTATTTT
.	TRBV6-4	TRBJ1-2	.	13	CASSKGENYGYTF	TGTGCCAGCAGTAAAGGGGAAAACTATGGCTACACCTTC
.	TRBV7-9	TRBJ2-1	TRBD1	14	CASSLAQGAHEQFF	TGTGCCAGCAGCTTAGCCCAGGGGGCTCATGAGCAGTTCTTC
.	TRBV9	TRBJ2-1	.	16	CASSVGRGSSYNEQFF	TGTGCCAGCAGCGTAGGACGGGGGAGCTCCTACAATGAGCAGTTCTTC
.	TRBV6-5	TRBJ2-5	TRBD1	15	CASSPDRRSQETQYF	TGTGCCAGCAGCCCGGACAGGCGAAGTCAAGAGACCCAGTACTTC
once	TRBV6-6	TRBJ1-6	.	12	CASTLGREPLHF	TGTGCCAGCACCCTGGGGCGGGAGCCCCTCCACTTT
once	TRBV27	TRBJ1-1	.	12	CASSFRAGEAFF	TGTGCCAGCAGTTTCCGGGCAGGGGAAGCTTTCTTT
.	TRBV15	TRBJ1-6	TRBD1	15	CATSGTGQVNSPLHF	TGTGCCACCAGCGGGACCGGACAGGTTAATTCACCCCTCCACTTT
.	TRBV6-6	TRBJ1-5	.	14	CASSYRGMGQPQHF	TGTGCCAGCAGTTATCGAGGTATGGGTCAGCCCCAGCATTTT
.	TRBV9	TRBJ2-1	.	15	CASSAKHGSYNEQFF	TGTGCCAGCAGCGCCAAGCACGGCTCCTACAATGAGCAGTTCTTC
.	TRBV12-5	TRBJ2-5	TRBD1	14	CASGVGDRQETQYF	TGTGCTAGTGGGGTGGGGGACAGACAAGAGACCCAGTACTTC
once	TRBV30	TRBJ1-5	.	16	CAWSAGAILINQPQHF	TGTGCCTGGAGTGCGGGAGCAATCCTTATCAATCAGCCCCAGCATTTT
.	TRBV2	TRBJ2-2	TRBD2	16	CASRLAGGSNTGELFF	TGTGCCAGCAGGCTAGCGGGAGGTTCGAACACCGGGGAGCTGTTTTTT
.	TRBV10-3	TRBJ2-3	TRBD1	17	CAIRQGQFSSSTDTQYF	TGTGCCATCAGACAGGGGCAGTTTTCATCTAGCACAGATACGCAGTATTTT
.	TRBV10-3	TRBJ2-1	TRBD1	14	CATTPGTGMGEQFF	TGTGCCACCACCCCCGGGACAGGGATGGGTGAGCAGTTCTTC
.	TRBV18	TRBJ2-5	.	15	CASSPMTGTQETQYF	TGTGCCAGCTCACCCATGACAGGTACTCAAGAGACCCAGTACTTC
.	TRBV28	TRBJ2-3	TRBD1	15	CASSSDRRRADTQYF	TGTGCCAGCAGTTCGGACAGGCGGCGAGCAGATACGCAGTATTTT
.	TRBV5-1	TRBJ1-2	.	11	CASSFESGYTF	TGCGCCAGCAGCTTCGAGTCGGGCTACACCTTC
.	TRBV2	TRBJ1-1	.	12	CAGANTNTEAFF	TGTGCCGGAGCAAACACAAACACTGAAGCTTTCTTT
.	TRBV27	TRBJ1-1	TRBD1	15	CASSSPTGTYTEAFF	TGTGCCAGCAGTTCACCGACAGGGACGTACACTGAAGCTTTCTTT
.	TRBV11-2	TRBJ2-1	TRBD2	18	CASSLDLIAREKDNEQFF	TGTGCCAGCAGCTTAGATCTCATTGCGCGGGAGAAGGACAATGAGCAGTTCTTC